These T cell receptor beta chains were read from a single sample in a study of PD-L1 blockade in urothelial cancer. Here immunoSEQ multiplex PCR was the method, and the copy in TCRdb shows in-frame clones only, minus some. The sample has 55,000 to 75,000 clones; 80% to 90% are singletons. The specimen was PBMCs, collected around atezolizumab (anti-PD-L1) treatment. These receptors were taken from a man in his 70s with urothelial cancer. The CDR3 runs from the conserved cysteine through the conserved F or W. D genes are given only for firm matches. Size tells how often a clone was seen (once, few, many) or the class of an expanded clone, and some rows leave it out.

D gene: .
V gene: TRBV18
clone size: .
J gene: TRBJ2-7
CDR3 protein: CASSPQAETGEQYF
CDR3 DNA: TGTGCCAGCTCACCGCAGGCGGAGACAGGCGAGCAGTACTTC

D gene: .
V gene: TRBV11-3
clone size: .
J gene: TRBJ2-3
CDR3 protein: CASSSEDTQYF
CDR3 DNA: TGTGCCAGCAGCTCCGAGGATACGCAGTATTTT

D gene: TRBD1
V gene: TRBV5-1
clone size: .
J gene: TRBJ2-1
CDR3 protein: CASSWPQRQQGSSSIEQFF
CDR3 DNA: TGCGCCAGCAGCTGGCCCCAAAGACAACAGGGGTCTAGTAGCATTGAGCAGTTCTTC

D gene: TRBD2
V gene: TRBV5-6
clone size: .
J gene: TRBJ2-5
CDR3 protein: CASSPGLAAKTQYF
CDR3 DNA: TGTGCCAGCAGCCCCGGACTAGCTGCCAAAACCCAGTACTTC

D gene: TRBD1
V gene: TRBV9
clone size: few
J gene: TRBJ2-3
CDR3 protein: CASRLGTGFPDTQYF
CDR3 DNA: TGTGCCAGCAGGCTCGGGACAGGGTTCCCAGATACGCAGTATTTT

D gene: TRBD2
V gene: TRBV14
clone size: .
J gene: TRBJ2-1
CDR3 protein: CASSQTSGRTNEQFF
CDR3 DNA: TGTGCCAGCAGCCAGACTAGCGGGAGGACGAATGAGCAGTTCTTC

D gene: .
V gene: TRBV18
clone size: .
J gene: TRBJ1-1
CDR3 protein: CASSPSTGSNTEAFF
CDR3 DNA: TGTGCCAGCTCACCATCAACGGGGAGCAACACTGAAGCTTTCTTT

D gene: .
V gene: TRBV11-2
clone size: .
J gene: TRBJ2-1
CDR3 protein: CASSLAAGNYNEQFF
CDR3 DNA: TGTGCCAGCAGCTTAGCGGCAGGGAATTACAATGAGCAGTTCTTC

D gene: .
V gene: TRBV7-2
clone size: few
J gene: TRBJ1-1
CDR3 protein: CASSLDRVTAFF
CDR3 DNA: TGTGCCAGCAGCTTAGACAGGGTGACAGCTTTCTTT

D gene: .
V gene: TRBV2
clone size: once
J gene: TRBJ1-1
CDR3 protein: CASSEALLGVGGEAFF
CDR3 DNA: TGTGCCAGCAGTGAAGCGCTTCTGGGGGTAGGGGGTGAAGCTTTCTTT

D gene: .
V gene: TRBV19
clone size: .
J gene: TRBJ2-7
CDR3 protein: CASSIDGAERYEQYF
CDR3 DNA: TGTGCCAGTAGTATCGATGGGGCAGAACGCTACGAGCAGTACTTC

D gene: TRBD1
V gene: TRBV4-2
clone size: once
J gene: TRBJ2-3
CDR3 protein: CASLPDRAGGTQYF
CDR3 DNA: TGTGCCAGCCTTCCGGACAGGGCGGGCGGTACGCAGTATTTT

D gene: TRBD2
V gene: TRBV19
clone size: .
J gene: TRBJ2-3
CDR3 protein: CAAGDTQYF
CDR3 DNA: TGTGCAGCGGGGGATACGCAGTATTTT

D gene: .
V gene: TRBV11-2
clone size: few
J gene: TRBJ1-1
CDR3 protein: CASSLRAEAFF
CDR3 DNA: TGTGCCAGCAGCTTACGGGCTGAAGCTTTCTTT

D gene: .
V gene: TRBV25-1
clone size: .
J gene: TRBJ2-2
CDR3 protein: CASGPLVTGELFF
CDR3 DNA: TGTGCCAGCGGCCCCCTCGTCACCGGGGAGCTGTTTTTT

D gene: TRBD2
V gene: TRBV9
clone size: .
J gene: TRBJ2-7
CDR3 protein: CASSTSGRSEQYF
CDR3 DNA: TGTGCCAGCAGCACTAGCGGGAGGAGCGAGCAGTACTTC

D gene: .
V gene: TRBV21-1
clone size: .
J gene: TRBJ1-3
CDR3 protein: CASRPGSGNTIYF
CDR3 DNA: TGTGCCAGCAGGCCAGGGTCTGGAAACACCATATATTTT

D gene: .
V gene: TRBV7-2
clone size: .
J gene: TRBJ2-7
CDR3 protein: CASSLIPTYEQYF
CDR3 DNA: TGTGCCAGCAGCTTAATTCCTACCTACGAGCAGTACTTC

D gene: TRBD2
V gene: TRBV5-4
clone size: few
J gene: TRBJ2-1
CDR3 protein: CASSLAGGAVYNEQFF
CDR3 DNA: TGTGCCAGCAGCTTGGCCGGGGGGGCTGTGTACAATGAGCAGTTCTTC

D gene: TRBD1
V gene: TRBV28
clone size: .
J gene: TRBJ1-5
CDR3 protein: CASSLGGGLNQPQHF
CDR3 DNA: TGTGCCAGCAGTTTAGGAGGGGGCCTCAATCAGCCCCAGCATTTT

D gene: TRBD1
V gene: TRBV7-7
clone size: .
J gene: TRBJ2-5
CDR3 protein: CASSTGAGETQYF
CDR3 DNA: TGTGCTAGCAGTACAGGGGCCGGGGAGACCCAGTACTTC